This T cell receptor beta chain was identified during a study of blood T cell repertoires in COVID-19. The method was immunoSEQ multiplex PCR; TCRdb's version includes in-frame clones alone and lacks a portion of them. The table lists roughly 230,000 clones, roughly 88% of them singletons. The V segment lost 4 bases and the J segment 7 bases; nucleotides outside the gene matches: 2. CDR3 size: 11 residues. CDR1 and CDR2 from the germline V gene are SQVTM and ANQGSEA. What was sequenced was peripheral blood. The J gene is TRBJ2-3, the V gene TRBV29-1, with 7 positions matching TRBD2. This TCR was recovered from a middle-aged man with acute or convalescent COVID-19. The CDR3 nucleotides are TGCAGCGTTGTGCGGGGGTATACGCAGTATTTT. Its translation is CSVVRGYTQYF.